A selection of T cell receptor beta chains follows, all from one sample in a study of T cells in Graves' hyperthyroidism and ophthalmopathy. TCRdb re-analysed the multiplex PCR reads in MiXCR, keeping a single row per CDR3 protein. The data show hundreds of thousands of distinct CDR3 sequences, roughly 21% seen once. Sample: blood. These receptors came from a man aged 40-49 years with Graves' ophthalmopathy. CDR3s include the opening cysteine and the closing phenylalanine or tryptophan. The order of the fields is D gene, J gene, clone size, V gene, CDR3 DNA, CDR3 protein. D genes are given only for firm matches. Expanded clones are given a class, and other clones once, few, many or no size at all.

D gene: TRBD2
J gene: TRBJ2-1
clone size: few
V gene: TRBV20-1
CDR3 DNA: TGCAGTGCTAGTGCAGGACTAGCGGGGAGGCATGAGCAGTCCTTC
CDR3 protein: CSASAGLAGRHEQSF

D gene: .
J gene: TRBJ1-5
clone size: few
V gene: TRBV28
CDR3 DNA: TGTGCCAGCACATTACCCGATCAGCCCCAGCATTTT
CDR3 protein: CASTLPDQPQHF

D gene: TRBD1
J gene: TRBJ2-7
clone size: .
V gene: TRBV6-9
CDR3 DNA: TGTGCCAGCAGTTTGGGACAGGGGTGGAACTACGAGCAGTACTTC
CDR3 protein: CASSLGQGWNYEQYF

D gene: TRBD2
J gene: TRBJ2-3
clone size: many
V gene: TRBV28
CDR3 DNA: TGTGCCAGCAGTTTTCGGGGGGGGACAGATACGCAGTATTTT
CDR3 protein: CASSFRGGTDTQYF

D gene: .
J gene: TRBJ1-1
clone size: many
V gene: TRBV29-1
CDR3 DNA: TGCAGCGTTGAAGAACAGGGAGGGTTCACTGAAGCTTTCTTT
CDR3 protein: CSVEEQGGFTEAFF

D gene: .
J gene: TRBJ2-3
clone size: few
V gene: TRBV28
CDR3 DNA: TGTGCCAGCAGTTGGGGTTACACAGATACGCAGTATTTT
CDR3 protein: CASSWGYTDTQYF

D gene: .
J gene: TRBJ2-3
clone size: many
V gene: TRBV7-2
CDR3 DNA: TGTGCCAGCAGCTCCTCTAGAAGGTACACAGATACGCAGTATTTT
CDR3 protein: CASSSSRRYTDTQYF

D gene: .
J gene: TRBJ2-7
clone size: few
V gene: TRBV20-1
CDR3 DNA: TGCAGTGCTTCCCCTCCCGGGAGCCTCCCCAATGAGCAGTACTTC
CDR3 protein: CSASPPGSLPNEQYF

D gene: TRBD1
J gene: TRBJ1-5
clone size: few
V gene: TRBV30
CDR3 DNA: TGTGCCTGGGGCCTGGGACAGGGGTCTTCTCATAGCAATCAGCCCCAGCATTTT
CDR3 protein: CAWGLGQGSSHSNQPQHF

D gene: .
J gene: TRBJ2-5
clone size: few
V gene: TRBV9
CDR3 DNA: TGTGCCAGCAGCGCTTATGGCGGGCAGGGGATACAGGAGACCCAGTACTTC
CDR3 protein: CASSAYGGQGIQETQYF

D gene: .
J gene: TRBJ2-3
clone size: few
V gene: TRBV29-1
CDR3 DNA: TGCAGCGTTTTTGGGGCCCCTACACAGATCCTCACAGATACGCAGTATTTT
CDR3 protein: CSVFGAPTQILTDTQYF

D gene: .
J gene: TRBJ1-1
clone size: many
V gene: TRBV18
CDR3 DNA: TGTGCCAGCTCACCGTTTGAGAACAGGAACACTGAAGCTTTCTTT
CDR3 protein: CASSPFENRNTEAFF

D gene: .
J gene: TRBJ1-5
clone size: .
V gene: TRBV2
CDR3 DNA: TGTGCCAGCAGTCTCCTCGACCCACAAGGCGGTCAGCCCCAGCATTTT
CDR3 protein: CASSLLDPQGGQPQHF

D gene: .
J gene: TRBJ2-5
clone size: .
V gene: TRBV5-4
CDR3 DNA: TGTGCCAGCAGCTTGGCCAGGCGGGAAGAGACCCAGTACTTC
CDR3 protein: CASSLARREETQYF

D gene: .
J gene: TRBJ1-5
clone size: many
V gene: TRBV5-1
CDR3 DNA: TGCGCCAGCAGCTTGGAAGCAGGGCCGGATCAGCCCCAGCATTTT
CDR3 protein: CASSLEAGPDQPQHF

D gene: .
J gene: TRBJ2-5
clone size: few
V gene: TRBV7-2
CDR3 DNA: TGTGCCAGCAGCCCCCCTGGACCCCGCCAAGACTTC
CDR3 protein: CASSPPGPRQDF